Presented here are 29 T cell receptor beta chains from one specimen sequenced in a study of Ad26.COV2.S vaccination and SARS-CoV-2 variants. Repertoires were generated with immunoSEQ multiplex PCR, while TCRdb's copy carries only in-frame clones and drops some. The sample records some 270,000 clones, 70% to 90% being singletons. Indicated treatment: around 19 received Ad26.COV2.S at low or high dose, single or two shots; 5 received placebo; per-sample allocation not given. Repertoires come from day 63 after the first vaccine or placebo injection. The sample in question was peripheral blood, obtained in a trial of Ad26.COV2.S vaccine versus placebo. The receptor set was obtained from a person between 18 and 65 years old who received the Ad26.COV2.S COVID-19 vaccine or a placebo.

This chain joins TRBV7-2 and TRBJ2-1, with D uncertain. This CDR3 is built from 15 residues. The germline V gene encodes CDR1 SGHTA and CDR2 FQGNSA. V was cut by 1 base and J by 2 bases, with 9 bases left in between. CDR3 in DNA: TGTGCCAGCAGCTTAGGCCAGGTCCCCTACAATGAGCAGTTCTTC. It codes for CASSLGQVPYNEQFF. Full variable domain (rest looked up from reference TRBV7-2 and TRBJ2-1): GAGVSQSPSNKVTEKGKDVELRCDPISGHTALYWYRQSLGQGLEFLIYFQGNSAPDKSGLPSDRFSAERTGGSVSTLTIQRTQQEDSAVYLCASSLGQVPYNEQFFGPGTRLTVL.

Many counts were recorded for this clone. CDR3 nucleotide sequence: TGTGCCAGCAGTGAATACGGTACAGGGGGCGGTGAGACCCAGTACTTC. Protein sequence: CASSEYGTGGGETQYF. The rearrangement uses TRBV25-1 and TRBJ2-5; 9 bases are a match to TRBD1. Germline CDR1 and CDR2: MGHDK and SYGVNS. V lost 0 bases to trimming and J lost 5 bases; unmatched junction nucleotides: 7. The CDR3 consists of 16 residues.

The V gene is TRBV7-9, the J gene TRBJ1-2; no clear D. The CDR3 runs 16 residues. Trimming left V 0 bases short and J 2 bases short, with 13 bases between. CDR1 and CDR2 (germline): SEHNR, FQNEAQ (reference sequence). The CDR3 sequence: CASSLARATFNYGYTF. The CDR3, as DNA: TGTGCCAGCAGCTTAGCACGCGCTACTTTCAACTATGGCTACACCTTC.

The chain has TRBV5-6 and TRBJ2-1; 10 bases align to TRBD2. The trim removed 0 bases at V and 8 bases at J, leaving 8 bases unmatched. This CDR3 has 16 amino acids. Germline CDR1 is SGHDT and CDR2 is YYEEEE. The CDR3 nucleotides read TGTGCCAGCAGCTTGGCTCCCAGCGGGGGGGCCTATGAGCAGTTCTTC. This sequence encodes CASSLAPSGGAYEQFF. Based on the CDR3 plus reference TRBV5-6 and TRBJ2-1, the full variable domain is DAGVTQSPTHLIKTRGQQVTLRCSPKSGHDTVSWYQQALGQGPQFIFQYYEEEERQRGNFPDRFSGHQFPNYSSELNVNALLLGDSALYLCASSLAPSGGAYEQFFGPGTRLTVL.

The chain carries TRBV2 and TRBJ1-2; TRBD1 is a possible D gene (6 bases). CDR3 size: 12 residues. CDR1 SNHLY and CDR2 FYNNEI come from the germline V gene. With 9 bases removed from V and 8 bases from J, the gap between germline ends came to 16 bases. DNA for the CDR3: TGTGCCAGGTCACCAGGGGAACTAGGCTACACCTTC. The encoded protein is CARSPGELGYTF.

The rearrangement links TRBV7-8 to TRBJ2-5; D is ambiguous. Germline-derived CDR1 and CDR2 are SGHVS and FQNEAQ. The CDR3 is made up of 15 amino acids. V lost 1 base, J lost 4 bases, and 13 bases lay in between. CDR3: CASSLGHLTGETQYF. The DNA of the CDR3 is TGTGCCAGCAGCTTAGGGCACCTAACGGGAGAGACCCAGTACTTC.

Notes on this clone: Other DNA sequences within the sample encode an identical CDR3. This chain links TRBV30 with TRBJ1-1, with 7 bases lining up with TRBD1. This CDR3 has 13 residues. Trimming cost V 3 bases and J 0 bases; bases outside gene matches: 1. Germline values: CDR1 GTSNPN, CDR2 SVGIG (reference sequence). The CDR3 DNA reads TGTGCCTGGAGCAGGGGGATGAACACTGAAGCTTTCTTT. It translates to CAWSRGMNTEAFF.

This chain joins TRBV4-3 and TRBJ2-7; D is uncertain. In germline, CDR1 is LGHNA, CDR2 YSLEER. The CDR3 is 14 amino acids. The V and J ends lost 1 base and 6 bases respectively, with 13 bases between them. CDR3 in DNA: TGCGCCAGCAGCCAAGTCCGCAAATACGGCGAGCAGTACTTC. Its protein is CASSQVRKYGEQYF.

This chain joins TRBV18 and TRBJ1-1, with 8 bases fitting TRBD1. The V gene end was trimmed by 3 bases and the J gene end by 5 bases; junction bases not matched to a gene: 14. The CDR3 covers 17 residues. Per the germline V gene, CDR1 is KGHSH and CDR2 is LQKENI. The DNA of the CDR3 is TGTGCCAGCTCACCGGGGAAATCAGGGGGCCGAGGAACTGAAGCTTTCTTT. The encoded protein is CASSPGKSGGRGTEAFF. The variable domain in full, with the rest retrieved from reference TRBV18 and TRBJ1-1, is NAGVMQNPRHLVRRRGQEARLRCSPMKGHSHVYWYRQLPEEGLKFMVYLQKENIIDESGMPKERFSAEFPKEGPSILRIQQVVRGDSAAYFCASSPGKSGGRGTEAFFGQGTRLTVV.

The rearrangement joins TRBV30 to TRBJ2-2; tentatively, D is TRBD1 or TRBD2 (6 bases each). CDR1 is GTSNPN, CDR2 SVGIG, per germline (reference sequence). The CDR3 has 14 residues. The germline V and J ends were trimmed by 3 bases and 4 bases, with 12 bases remaining between them. CDR3 DNA sequence: TGTGCCTGGAGGGGGGGCCTGACCACCGGGGAGCTGTTTTTT. The encoded protein is CAWRGGLTTGELFF.

This chain connects TRBV24-1 to TRBJ2-1, with 10 bases that match TRBD2. Per the germline V gene, CDR1 is KGHDR and CDR2 is SFDVKD. J was trimmed by 5 bases and V by 7 bases; bases with no gene match: 4. The CDR3 has 14 amino acids. DNA for the CDR3: TGTGCCACCAGGGTAGCGGGGGGAGACAATGAGCAGTTCTTC. Its translation is CATRVAGGDNEQFF.

This clone was detected a few times. V gene TRBV24-1 combines with J gene TRBJ1-2, with D tentatively TRBD1 (6 bases). There are 14 residues in the CDR3. Germline CDR1 reads KGHDR; CDR2 reads SFDVKD. The V end lost 1 base, the J end lost 8 bases, and 13 bases lay between the germline ends. CDR3 nucleotide sequence: TGTGCCACCAGTGATTTCCGACAGGCGGTGGGCTACACCTTC. Translation gives CATSDFRQAVGYTF.

This clone appeared a single time. This CDR3 reads CASSERHLNYGYTF. In nucleotides, the CDR3 is TGTGCCAGCAGCGAAAGACACCTAAACTATGGCTACACCTTC. This chain joins TRBV7-3 and TRBJ1-2; D remains ambiguous. This CDR3 comprises 14 residues. Germline values: CDR1 SGHTA, CDR2 FQGTGA. The germline V and J ends were trimmed by 5 bases and 2 bases, with 12 bases remaining between them.

This chain connects TRBV4-1 to TRBJ2-3, with TRBD2 matching 7 bases. The V gene end was trimmed by 1 base and the J gene end by 1 base; junction bases not matched to a gene: 2. Germline V gene sequence: CDR1 MGHRA, CDR2 YSYEKL. This CDR3 has 15 amino acids. The CDR3 sequence is CASSQVAGGTDTQYF. CDR3 bases: TGCGCCAGCAGCCAAGTGGCGGGGGGCACAGATACGCAGTATTTT.

The V gene is TRBV30, the J gene TRBJ1-4; TRBD1 matches at 8 bases. This CDR3 is 13 amino acids long. Germline lookup yields CDR1 GTSNPN and CDR2 SVGIG (reference sequence). Trimming took 5 bases from V and 2 from J; bases not matched to a gene: 1. DNA of the CDR3: TGTGCCTGGGACAGGGGCACTAATGAAAAACTGTTTTTT. It specifies CAWDRGTNEKLFF. Together with reference TRBV30 and TRBJ1-4, the CDR3 gives the full variable domain: SQTIHQWPATLVQPVGSPLSLECTVEGTSNPNLYWYRQAAGRGLQLLFYSVGIGQISSEVPQNLSASRPQDRQFILSSKKLLLSDSGFYLCAWDRGTNEKLFFGSGTQLSVL.

This rearrangement joins TRBV27 to TRBJ2-7, with 14 bases fitting TRBD2. This CDR3 comprises 15 residues. V was pared by 5 bases and J by 4 bases, with 4 bases of the junction left unmatched. Germline V gene data show CDR1 as MNHEY and CDR2 as SMNVEV (reference sequence). The chain's CDR3 is CASSRTSGGSYEQYF. The CDR3 coding sequence is TGTGCCAGCAGTCGGACTAGCGGGGGGTCTTACGAGCAGTACTTC.

For this clone: The junction departs from the called germline gene at one end, perhaps through a read error. V usage is TRBV7-9 and J usage is TRBJ1-1, with TRBD1 matching 12 bases. The germline V gene has CDR1 SEHNR and CDR2 FQNEAQ (reference sequence). This CDR3 is 13 amino acids long. CDR3 residues: CASSLGQGAEAFF. The CDR3 bases are TGTGCCAGCAGCTTGGGACAGGGGGCTGAGGCTTTCTTT.

The gene calls are TRBV5-1 and TRBJ2-4; D gene unclear. The V gene's germline CDR1 is SGHRS and CDR2 YFSETQ. The V gene lost 0 bases and the J gene lost 0 bases, with 10 bases spanning the gap. This CDR3 spans 16 amino acids. DNA of the CDR3: TGCGCCAGCAGCTTGGACATATGGTCAGCCAAAAACATTCAGTACTTC. Translating gives CASSLDIWSAKNIQYF.

The J gene is TRBJ2-2, the V gene TRBV13; a weak D match, TRBD1 (6 bases). The CDR3 is 15 residues long. Germline values: CDR1 PRHDT, CDR2 FYEKMQ (reference sequence). V was shortened by 5 bases and J by 7 bases, with 17 bases between the two germline ends. The CDR3 region is CASSVKQGLIGELFF. CDR3 DNA: TGTGCCAGCAGCGTCAAACAGGGATTGATCGGGGAGCTGTTTTTT.

J is TRBJ2-2 and V is TRBV19; 16 nucleotides agree with TRBD2. CDR3 size: 20 residues. Per germline, CDR1 LNHDA and CDR2 SQIVND (reference sequence). V shed 6 bases, J shed 4 bases, and the junction held 14 bases outside the gene matches. The CDR3 loop reads CASRTRTGGLAGGGTGELFF. CDR3 DNA sequence: TGTGCCAGTAGGACCCGGACAGGGGGACTAGCGGGAGGGGGCACCGGGGAGCTGTTTTTT.

J is TRBJ1-2 and V is TRBV2, with 7 nucleotides matching TRBD1. The CDR3 totals 15 residues. The V gene end was trimmed by 10 bases and the J gene end by 4 bases; junction bases not matched to a gene: 15. Germline CDR1 reads SNHLY; CDR2 reads FYNNEI. As DNA, the CDR3 is TGTGCCACTACCGTATCGGGACAGATCTTCTATGGCTACACCTTC. This codes for CATTVSGQIFYGYTF.

The chain combines TRBV6-2 or TRBV6-3 with TRBJ2-3; 7 positions match TRBD2. V lost 4 bases and J lost 3; bases outside the gene matches: 4. Germline-derived CDR1 and CDR2 are MNHEY and SVGEGT. The CDR3 is 14 residues long. The CDR3 DNA reads TGTGCCAGCAGTTTCGGACTAGGGACAGATACGCAGTATTTT. This gives the protein CASSFGLGTDTQYF.

The chain carries TRBV27 and TRBJ2-1; unclear D gene. Germline values: CDR1 MNHEY, CDR2 SMNVEV (reference sequence). V was pared by 5 bases and J by 6 bases, with 11 bases between. The CDR3 spans 13 residues. For the CDR3, the DNA is TGTGCCAGCAGTGCAGAAGGGCTCAATGAGCAGTTCTTC. Protein sequence: CASSAEGLNEQFF.

J is TRBJ1-6 and V is TRBV7-9, with a possible D match to TRBD1 (6 bases). CDR1 SEHNR and CDR2 FQNEAQ come from the germline V gene (reference sequence). CDR3 length: 18 amino acids. Trimming removed 1 base from V and 0 bases from J, with 13 bases in between. CDR3 nucleotides: TGTGCCAGCAGCTTAGGTGCGGGACAAAGCTCCTATAATTCACCCCTCCACTTT. This gives the protein CASSLGAGQSSYNSPLHF.

V is TRBV5-4 and J is TRBJ2-3; D is unclear. CDR1 is SGHNT, CDR2 YYREEE, per germline (reference sequence). V gave up 0 bases and J gave up 1 base, with 9 bases separating them. The CDR3 runs to 15 residues. The CDR3 is CASSLEVIGTDTQYF. CDR3 in DNA: TGTGCCAGCAGCTTGGAGGTGATCGGCACAGATACGCAGTATTTT.

This clone occurred a few times. The V and J genes are TRBV10-3 and TRBJ2-2; TRBD2 aligns across 8 bases. The CDR3 consists of 15 residues. Germline V lookup: CDR1 ENHRY, CDR2 SYGVKD. The J segment lost 3 bases and the V segment lost 6 bases, leaving 6 bases of the junction unmatched. The CDR3 sequence is CAISSKLADTGELFF. The CDR3 nucleotides read TGTGCCATCAGCAGTAAACTAGCGGACACCGGGGAGCTGTTTTTT.

The chain couples TRBV6-5 to TRBJ1-5; D gene unclear. CDR3 length: 14 residues. Germline V gene sequence: CDR1 MNHEY, CDR2 SVGAGI. Trimming shortened V by 4 bases and J by 4 bases, and 11 bases separated the two germline ends. In DNA form, the CDR3 reads TGTGCCAGCAGTTCCTCCAATAGGAATCAGCCCCAGCATTTT. This codes for CASSSSNRNQPQHF.

The V and J genes are TRBV6-2 or TRBV6-3 and TRBJ1-2; no clear D gene. Germline V gene sequence: CDR1 MNHEY, CDR2 SVGEGT. The length of the CDR3 is 12 residues. V was cut by 5 bases and J by 4 bases, with 8 bases left in between. For the CDR3, the DNA is TGTGCCAGCAGTGCTGGAGGCTATGGCTACACCTTC. Protein product: CASSAGGYGYTF.

The rearrangement links TRBV4-3 to TRBJ1-2; a weak D match, TRBD1 (5 bases). CDR3 length: 18 residues. Germline V gives CDR1 LGHNA, CDR2 YSLEER. V gave up 0 bases and J gave up 4 bases, with 21 bases separating them. The CDR3 here is CASSQDLPFNWDFYGYTF. The CDR3 DNA reads as TGCGCCAGCAGCCAAGATCTCCCTTTTAATTGGGACTTCTATGGCTACACCTTC.